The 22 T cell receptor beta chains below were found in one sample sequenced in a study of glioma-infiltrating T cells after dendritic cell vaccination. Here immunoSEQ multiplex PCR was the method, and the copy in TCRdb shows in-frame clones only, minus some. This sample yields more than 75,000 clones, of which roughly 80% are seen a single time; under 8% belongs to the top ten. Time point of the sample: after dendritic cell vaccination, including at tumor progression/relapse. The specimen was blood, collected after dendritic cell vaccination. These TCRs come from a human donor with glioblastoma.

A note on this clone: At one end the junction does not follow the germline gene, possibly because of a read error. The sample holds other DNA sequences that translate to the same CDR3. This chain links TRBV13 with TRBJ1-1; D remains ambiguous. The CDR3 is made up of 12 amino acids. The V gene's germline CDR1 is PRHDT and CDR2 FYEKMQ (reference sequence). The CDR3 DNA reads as TGCGCCAGCAGCCCTGGGCCCTCAGCAGCTTTCTTT. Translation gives CASSPGPSAAFF. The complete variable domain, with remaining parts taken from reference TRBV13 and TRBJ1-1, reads AAGVIQSPRHLIKEKRETATLKCYPIPRHDTVYWYQQGPGQDPQFLISFYEKMQSDKGSIPDRFSAQQFSDYHSELNMSSLELGDSALYFCASSPGPSAAFFGQGTRLTVV.

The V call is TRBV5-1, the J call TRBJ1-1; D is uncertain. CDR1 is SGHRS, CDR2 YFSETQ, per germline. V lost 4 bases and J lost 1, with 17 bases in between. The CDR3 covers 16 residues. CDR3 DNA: TGCGCCAGCAGCCTCCCGACCTGGGGAGGGAACACTGAAGCTTTCTTT. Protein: CASSLPTWGGNTEAFF.

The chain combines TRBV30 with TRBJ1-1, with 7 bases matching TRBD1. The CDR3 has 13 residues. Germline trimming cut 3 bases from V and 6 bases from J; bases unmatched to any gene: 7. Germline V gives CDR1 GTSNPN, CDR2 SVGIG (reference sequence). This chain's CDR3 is CAWRRTGSAEAFF. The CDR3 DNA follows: TGTGCCTGGAGAAGGACAGGTAGCGCTGAAGCTTTCTTT.

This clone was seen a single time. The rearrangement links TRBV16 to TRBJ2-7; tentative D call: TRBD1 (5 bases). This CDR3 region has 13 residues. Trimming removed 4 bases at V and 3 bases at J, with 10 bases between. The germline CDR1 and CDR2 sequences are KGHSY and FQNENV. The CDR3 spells CASSPSDSYEQYF. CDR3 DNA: TGTGCCAGCAGCCCTTCTGACAGCTACGAGCAGTACTTC.

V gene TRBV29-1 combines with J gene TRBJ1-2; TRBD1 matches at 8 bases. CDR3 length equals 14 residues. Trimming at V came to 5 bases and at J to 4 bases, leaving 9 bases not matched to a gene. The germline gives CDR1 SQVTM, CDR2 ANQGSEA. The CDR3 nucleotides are TGCAGCGTTTCCACAGGGGGTAGCGGCTATGGCTACACCTTC. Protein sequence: CSVSTGGSGYGYTF.

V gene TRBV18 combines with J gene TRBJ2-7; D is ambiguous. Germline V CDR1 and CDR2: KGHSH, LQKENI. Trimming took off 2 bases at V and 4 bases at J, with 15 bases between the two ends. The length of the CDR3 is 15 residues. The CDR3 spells CASSPGSGLVYEQYF. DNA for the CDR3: TGTGCCAGCTCACCAGGGTCAGGTTTAGTGTACGAGCAGTACTTC. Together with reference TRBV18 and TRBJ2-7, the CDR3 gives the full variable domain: NAGVMQNPRHLVRRRGQEARLRCSPMKGHSHVYWYRQLPEEGLKFMVYLQKENIIDESGMPKERFSAEFPKEGPSILRIQQVVRGDSAAYFCASSPGSGLVYEQYFGPGTRLTVT.

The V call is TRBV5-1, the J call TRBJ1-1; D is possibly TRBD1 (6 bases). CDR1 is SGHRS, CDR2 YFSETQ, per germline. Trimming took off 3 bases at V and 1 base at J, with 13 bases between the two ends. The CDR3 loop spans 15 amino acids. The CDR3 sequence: CASSSQTTGNTEAFF. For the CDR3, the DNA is TGCGCCAGCAGCTCTCAAACGACAGGGAACACTGAAGCTTTCTTT. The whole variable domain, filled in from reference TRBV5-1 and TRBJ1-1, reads KAGVTQTPRYLIKTRGQQVTLSCSPISGHRSVSWYQQTPGQGLQFLFEYFSETQRNKGNFPGRFSGRQFSNSRSEMNVSTLELGDSALYLCASSSQTTGNTEAFFGQGTRLTVV.

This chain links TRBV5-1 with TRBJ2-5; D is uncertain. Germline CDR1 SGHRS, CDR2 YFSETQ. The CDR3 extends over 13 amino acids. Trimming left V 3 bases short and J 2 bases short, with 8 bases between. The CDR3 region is CASSWWRQETQYF. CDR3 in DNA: TGCGCCAGCAGCTGGTGGAGACAAGAGACCCAGTACTTC.

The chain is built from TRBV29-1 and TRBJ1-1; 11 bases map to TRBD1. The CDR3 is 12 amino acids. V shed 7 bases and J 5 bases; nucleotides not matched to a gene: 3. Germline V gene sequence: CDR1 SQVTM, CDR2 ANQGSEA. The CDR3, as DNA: TGCAGCGCGGGACAGGGGGGGACTGAAGCTTTCTTT. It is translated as CSAGQGGTEAFF.

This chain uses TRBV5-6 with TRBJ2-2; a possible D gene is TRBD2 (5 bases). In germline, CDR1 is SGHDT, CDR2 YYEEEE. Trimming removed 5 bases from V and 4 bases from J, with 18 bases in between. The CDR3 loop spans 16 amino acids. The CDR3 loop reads CASSERRLGVTGELFF. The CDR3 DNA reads TGTGCCAGCAGTGAGAGGCGGCTCGGGGTCACCGGGGAGCTGTTTTTT.

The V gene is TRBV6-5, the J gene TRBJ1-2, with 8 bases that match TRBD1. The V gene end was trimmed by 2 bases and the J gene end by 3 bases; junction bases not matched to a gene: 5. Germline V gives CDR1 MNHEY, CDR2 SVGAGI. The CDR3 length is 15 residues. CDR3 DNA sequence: TGTGCCAGCAGTTACCGCCGGGACAGGCACTATGGCTACACCTTC. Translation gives CASSYRRDRHYGYTF.

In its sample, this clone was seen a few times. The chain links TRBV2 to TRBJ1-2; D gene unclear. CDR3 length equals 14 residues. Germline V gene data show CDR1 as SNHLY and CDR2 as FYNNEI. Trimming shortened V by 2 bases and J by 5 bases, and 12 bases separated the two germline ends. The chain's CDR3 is CASSENRGAYGYTF. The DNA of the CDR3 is TGTGCCAGCAGTGAAAATCGTGGAGCTTATGGCTACACCTTC.

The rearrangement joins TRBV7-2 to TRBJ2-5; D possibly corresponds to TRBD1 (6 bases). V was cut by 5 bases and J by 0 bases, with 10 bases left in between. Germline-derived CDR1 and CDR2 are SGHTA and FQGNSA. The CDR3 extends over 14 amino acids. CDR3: CASSPGQYQETQYF. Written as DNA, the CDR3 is TGTGCCAGCAGCCCTGGACAGTACCAAGAGACCCAGTACTTC.

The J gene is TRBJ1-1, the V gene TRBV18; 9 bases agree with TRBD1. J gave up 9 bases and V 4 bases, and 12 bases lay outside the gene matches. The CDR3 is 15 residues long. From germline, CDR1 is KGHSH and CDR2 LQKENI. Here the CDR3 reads CASSLSTGGDRKAFF. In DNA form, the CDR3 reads TGTGCCAGCTCACTTTCTACAGGGGGCGACCGAAAAGCTTTCTTT.

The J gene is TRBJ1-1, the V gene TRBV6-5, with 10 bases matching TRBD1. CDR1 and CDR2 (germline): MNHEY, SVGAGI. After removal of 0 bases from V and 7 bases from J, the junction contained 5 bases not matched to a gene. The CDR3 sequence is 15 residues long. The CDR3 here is CASSYSGGTGVEAFF. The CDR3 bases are TGTGCCAGCAGTTACTCGGGGGGGACAGGGGTTGAAGCTTTCTTT.

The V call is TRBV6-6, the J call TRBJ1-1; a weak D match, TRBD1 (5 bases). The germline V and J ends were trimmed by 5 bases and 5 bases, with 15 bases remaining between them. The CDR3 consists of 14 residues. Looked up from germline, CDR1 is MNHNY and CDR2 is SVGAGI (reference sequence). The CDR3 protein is CASSPGEGWTEAFF. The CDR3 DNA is TGTGCCAGCAGTCCGGGGGAGGGTTGGACTGAAGCTTTCTTT.

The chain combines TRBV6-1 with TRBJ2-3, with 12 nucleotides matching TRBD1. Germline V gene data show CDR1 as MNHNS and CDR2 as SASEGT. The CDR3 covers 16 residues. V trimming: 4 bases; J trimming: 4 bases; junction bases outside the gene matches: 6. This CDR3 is CASSGSGTGGADTQYF. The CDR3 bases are TGTGCCAGCAGTGGTTCCGGGACAGGGGGCGCAGATACGCAGTATTTT.

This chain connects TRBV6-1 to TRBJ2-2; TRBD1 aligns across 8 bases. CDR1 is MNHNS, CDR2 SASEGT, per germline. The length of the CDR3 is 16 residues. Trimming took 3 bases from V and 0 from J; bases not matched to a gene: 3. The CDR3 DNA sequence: TGTGCCAGCAGTGAGGGGACAGGAGCGAACACCGGGGAGCTGTTTTTT. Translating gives CASSEGTGANTGELFF.

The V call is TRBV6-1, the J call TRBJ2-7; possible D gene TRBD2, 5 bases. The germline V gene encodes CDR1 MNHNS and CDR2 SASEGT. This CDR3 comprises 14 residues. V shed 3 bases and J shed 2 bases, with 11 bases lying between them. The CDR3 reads CASSDRRVTYEQYF. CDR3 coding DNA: TGTGCCAGCAGTGACAGGCGGGTCACCTACGAGCAGTACTTC.

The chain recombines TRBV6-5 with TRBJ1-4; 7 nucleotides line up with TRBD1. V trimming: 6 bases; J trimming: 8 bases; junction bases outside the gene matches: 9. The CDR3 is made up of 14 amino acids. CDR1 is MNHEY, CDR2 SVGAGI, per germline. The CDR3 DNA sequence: TGTGCCAGCAGATCTCAGGGGGATGTGGAAAAACTGTTTTTT. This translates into CASRSQGDVEKLFF.

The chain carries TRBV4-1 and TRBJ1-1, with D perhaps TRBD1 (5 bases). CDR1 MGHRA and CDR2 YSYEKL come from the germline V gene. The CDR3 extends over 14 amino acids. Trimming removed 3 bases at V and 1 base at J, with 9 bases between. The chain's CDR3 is CASSQGQGNTEAFF. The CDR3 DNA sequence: TGCGCCAGCAGCCAGGGTCAGGGGAACACTGAAGCTTTCTTT.

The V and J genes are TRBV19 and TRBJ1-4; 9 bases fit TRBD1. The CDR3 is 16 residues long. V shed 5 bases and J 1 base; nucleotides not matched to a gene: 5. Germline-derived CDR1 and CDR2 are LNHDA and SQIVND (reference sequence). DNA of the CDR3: TGTGCCAGTAGTGGACAGGGGATCGGAACTAATGAAAAACTGTTTTTT. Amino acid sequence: CASSGQGIGTNEKLFF.